This TCR beta chain was sequenced during a study of T-cell memory formation after mild COVID-19. Across the study: TCR clusters were largely donor specific. Study-wide results and caveats: A second wave expanding day 15 to 37 was CD4+-biased; contracting clones were balanced. Among contracting clones, CD4+ were mainly CM/EM and CD8+ enriched in EMRA. Pre-infection memory carried some responding clones, suggesting that cross-reactive memory joined.

From the 5' RACE reads, TCRdb called clonotypes with MiXCR, one entry per CDR3 protein. The sample has some 450,000 distinct CDR3 sequences, roughly 18% seen once. This clonotype came up a few times. Its antigen is as yet unknown. J lost 5 bases, V lost 3 bases, and 6 bases had no gene match. Germline loops: CDR1 SEHNR, CDR2 FQNEAQ (reference sequence). The CDR3 loop spans 17 amino acids. This sequence originates from a man aged 18-30 years who had mild COVID-19 (a few samples of this study predate the infection). Cell type and time point are not known. This chain connects TRBV7-9 to TRBJ2-5, with 16 bases that match TRBD2. The specimen sequenced was PBMCs or a T cell subset sorted from them (not recorded which). CDR3 in amino acids: CASSFGTSGGVPETQYF. Written as DNA, the CDR3 is TGTGCCAGCAGCTTTGGGACTAGCGGGGGGGTCCCCGAGACCCAGTACTTC.